This TCR beta chain was documented in a study of beta chain features in type 1 diabetes. Background on the study: Examined across all samples were about 99,000,000 sorted cells.

On this clone itself: Antigen specificity is unknown.

The investigators reverse transcribed all of the isolated RNA, so they sequenced expressed TCRB transcripts. Sequenced by immunoSEQ multiplex PCR; TCRdb stores in-frame clones only, minus some. The table lists 120,000 or so clones, roughly 17% of them singletons, with approximately 2.5% in the top ten. V trimming: 2 bases; J trimming: 4 bases; junction bases outside the gene matches: 0. CDR3 size: 13 residues. In germline, CDR1 is MGHDK, CDR2 SYGVNS. The study, taken as a whole, reports: Insertions were fewer and deletions more numerous at VDJ junctions in type 1 diabetes patients. Researchers report that Type 1 diabetes patients had moderately but significantly shorter TCRB CDR3s across all four CD4+ subsets.

Sequenced sample: central memory CD4+ T cells from blood. This TCR came from a young man with type 1 diabetes. The chain has TRBV25-1 and TRBJ2-3; 7 bases line up with TRBD2. Here the CDR3 reads CASSELAADTQYF. Here the CDR3 DNA reads TGTGCCAGCAGTGAACTAGCGGCAGATACGCAGTATTTT. Variable domain in full (rest from reference TRBV25-1 and TRBJ2-3): EADIYQTPRYLVIGTGKKITLECSQTMGHDKMYWYQQDPGMELHLIHYSYGVNSTEKGDLSSESTVSRIRTEHFPLTLESARPSHTSQYLCASSELAADTQYFGPGTRLTVL.